This entry features one TCR beta chain sequence. This CDR3 spans 13 amino acids. V gave up 4 bases and J gave up 1 base, with 5 bases separating them. Per the germline V gene, CDR1 is LNHDA and CDR2 is SQIVND (reference sequence). The data were taken from a study of blood T cell repertoires in COVID-19. Overall study context: There were acute and convalescent COVID-19 samples, and they came from the United States, Italy and Spain.

Measured with immunoSEQ multiplex PCR; TCRdb has only the in-frame clones, and not every one. This sample yields more than 200,000 clones, of which 70% to 90% are seen a single time; roughly 3% belongs to the top ten. Sequencing input: peripheral blood. The chain is built from TRBV19 and TRBJ1-5; D gene unclear. The clonotype was recovered from a man aged 18 to 30 with active or convalescent COVID-19. CDR3 coding DNA: TGTGCCAGTAGTAGTCGGAGCAATCAGCCCCAGCATTTT. It specifies CASSSRSNQPQHF.